The 15 T cell receptor beta chains below all came from one sample that was sequenced in a study of CD8+CD57+ T cells in acquired aplastic anemia. Investigators profiled TCR beta VDJ and CDR3 from genomic DNA template. TCRdb fed the reads into MiXCR, producing one record per CDR3 protein. Here the sample spans fewer than 250,000 distinct CDR3 sequences, about half being singletons. The sequenced sample consisted of sorted CD4+, CD8+, or CD8+CD57+ T cells (not recorded which) from PBMCs. Receptors originate from a human donor in good health, serving as a control.

This clonotype was counted ten times or more. The rearrangement joins TRBV20-1 to TRBJ2-2; 11 nucleotides line up with TRBD1. Losses at the gene ends were 5 bases for V and 5 bases for J; bases not matched to a gene: 4. The germline V gene has CDR1 DFQATT and CDR2 SNEGSKA (reference sequence). This CDR3 comprises 14 residues. In nucleotides, the CDR3 is TGCAGTGCTGGAGGACAGGGGGCGACCGGGGAGCTGTTTTTT. Translation gives CSAGGQGATGELFF.

The chain uses TRBV10-3 and TRBJ1-6, with D maybe TRBD1 (5 bases). The germline CDR1 and CDR2 sequences are ENHRY and SYGVKD. V gave up 10 bases and J gave up 8 bases, with 18 bases separating them. This CDR3 has 14 amino acids. CDR3 loop: CASFGGARDSPLHF. As DNA, the CDR3 is TGTGCCAGTTTCGGCGGGGCAAGGGATTCACCCCTCCACTTT.

The chain uses TRBV15 and TRBJ2-7, with TRBD1 matching 9 bases. CDR3 length: 13 residues. Germline lookup yields CDR1 LNHNV and CDR2 YYDKDF (reference sequence). With 6 bases clipped from V and 5 bases from J, the junction kept 5 bases outside the gene matches. In DNA form, the CDR3 reads TGTGCCACCAGTCCGGGACAGGGCGACGAGCAGTACTTC. It yields the protein CATSPGQGDEQYF. Together with reference TRBV15 and TRBJ2-7, the CDR3 gives the full variable domain: DAMVIQNPRYQVTQFGKPVTLSCSQTLNHNVMYWYQQKSSQAPKLLFHYYDKDFNNEADTPDNFQSRRPNTSFCFLDIRSPGLGDTAMYLCATSPGQGDEQYFGPGTRLTVT.

In this sample, this clonotype turned up once. CDR3 coding DNA: TGTGCCAGTAGTATAGACCCCGTGAACGGGGGTCAAGCTGAAGCTTTCTTT. Translation: CASSIDPVNGGQAEAFF. The chain combines TRBV19 with TRBJ1-1, with D perhaps TRBD1 (5 bases). The CDR3 has 17 amino acids. V shed 0 bases and J shed 6 bases, with 20 bases lying between them. CDR1 and CDR2 (germline): LNHDA, SQIVND (reference sequence).

This clonotype was picked up a small number of times. The CDR3 is CASSLGERPFAEAFF. The CDR3 DNA follows: TGTGCCAGCAGTTTGGGAGAACGACCTTTCGCTGAAGCTTTCTTT. The J gene is TRBJ1-1, the V gene TRBV27; no firm D call. Germline loops: CDR1 MNHEY, CDR2 SMNVEV (reference sequence). Trimming left V 3 bases short and J 6 bases short, with 17 bases between. This CDR3 is built from 15 residues.

The chain joins TRBV20-1 to TRBJ2-7; 7 bases are shared with TRBD1. The CDR3 spans 15 residues. Germline lookup yields CDR1 DFQATT and CDR2 SNEGSKA (reference sequence). The V segment lost 3 bases and the J segment 2 bases; nucleotides outside the gene matches: 10. CDR3 bases: TGCAGTGCTAGCCTGTCCGGGACAGACCCCTACGAGCAGTACTTC. Its protein is CSASLSGTDPYEQYF.

This clonotype was found many times. The chain combines TRBV7-9 with TRBJ1-3; D perhaps matches TRBD1 (5 bases). Germline V gene sequence: CDR1 SEHNR, CDR2 FQNEAQ (reference sequence). V gave up 6 bases and J gave up 0 bases, with 15 bases separating them. CDR3 length: 16 residues. Here the CDR3 reads CASSRRDQSSGNTIYF. The CDR3, as DNA: TGTGCCAGCAGTCGACGGGACCAAAGCTCTGGAAACACCATATATTTT.

This clonotype was observed a handful of times. The gene calls are TRBV15 and TRBJ2-3, with TRBD1 matching over 11 bases. CDR3 length: 16 amino acids. The V segment lost 4 bases and the J segment 3 bases; nucleotides outside the gene matches: 6. Germline V lookup: CDR1 LNHNV, CDR2 YYDKDF (reference sequence). The CDR3 region is CATSKRTGGATDTQYF. CDR3 bases: TGTGCCACCAGCAAACGGACAGGGGGCGCGACAGATACGCAGTATTTT.

For this clonotype: At one boundary the junction diverges from the germline segment, which might be a read error. The rearrangement joins TRBV2 to TRBJ1-2, with D perhaps matching TRBD1 (6 bases). The V gene's germline CDR1 is SNHLY and CDR2 FYNNEI. The CDR3 runs 14 residues. The CDR3 DNA reads as TGTGTCAGCAGTGCCCAACAGGGAAACTATGACTACACCTTC. Translation: CVSSAQQGNYDYTF.

On this clonotype itself: One base away lies a much larger clone, so this may be a sequencing read error. The chain couples TRBV6-1 to TRBJ2-1, with D tentatively TRBD1 (6 bases). Germline lookup yields CDR1 MNHNS and CDR2 SASEGT. CDR3 length: 14 residues. The CDR3 spells CANSLTGISSEQFF. The CDR3 bases are TGTGCCAACAGTCTTACAGGGATAAGTAGTGAGCAGTTCTTC.

The chain recombines TRBV19 with TRBJ1-5, with 7 bases lining up with TRBD1. Germline values: CDR1 LNHDA, CDR2 SQIVND (reference sequence). This CDR3 has 13 residues. J gave up 7 bases and V 5 bases, and 5 bases lay outside the gene matches. The CDR3 region is CASSFDRVQPQHF. CDR3 sequence (DNA): TGTGCCAGTAGTTTTGACAGGGTACAGCCCCAGCATTTT.

The chain uses TRBV15 and TRBJ2-3, with a weak D call TRBD2 (6 bases). Germline assignment: CDR1 LNHNV and CDR2 YYDKDF (reference sequence). This CDR3 comprises 14 residues. As DNA, the CDR3 is TGTGCTACGACGCTAGCGACGAGCACAGATACGCAGTATTTT. It encodes CATTLATSTDTQYF.

The DNA of the CDR3 is TGTGCCAGCAGCACTCGGACTAGCGTACTCACCGGGGAGCTGTTTTTT. Its translation: CASSTRTSVLTGELFF. The V and J genes are TRBV7-9 and TRBJ2-2, with TRBD2 identical over 9 bases. V lost 5 bases to trimming and J lost 4 bases; unmatched junction nucleotides: 8. This CDR3 has 16 residues. Germline CDR1 and CDR2: SEHNR and FQNEAQ (reference sequence).

DNA for the CDR3: TGTGCCTGGATCGGACAGGGGTTCGGCACCATATATTTT. Its translation is CAWIGQGFGTIYF. The chain employs TRBV30 and TRBJ1-3; 9 bases are shared with TRBD1. J gave up 9 bases and V 4 bases, and 7 bases lay outside the gene matches. The CDR3 has 13 residues. The V gene's germline CDR1 is GTSNPN and CDR2 SVGIG (reference sequence). Complete variable domain (other parts from reference TRBV30 and TRBJ1-3): SQTIHQWPATLVQPVGSPLSLECTVEGTSNPNLYWYRQAAGRGLQLLFYSVGIGQISSEVPQNLSASRPQDRQFILSSKKLLLSDSGFYLCAWIGQGFGTIYFGEGSWLTVV.

V usage is TRBV20-1 and J usage is TRBJ2-3; 7 bases align to TRBD1. The trim removed 2 bases at V and 1 base at J, leaving 3 bases unmatched. There are 14 residues in the CDR3. Germline V gene sequence: CDR1 DFQATT, CDR2 SNEGSKA (reference sequence). The CDR3 here is CSARRTGRTDTQYF. The CDR3 bases are TGCAGTGCTAGACGGACAGGCCGCACAGATACGCAGTATTTT.